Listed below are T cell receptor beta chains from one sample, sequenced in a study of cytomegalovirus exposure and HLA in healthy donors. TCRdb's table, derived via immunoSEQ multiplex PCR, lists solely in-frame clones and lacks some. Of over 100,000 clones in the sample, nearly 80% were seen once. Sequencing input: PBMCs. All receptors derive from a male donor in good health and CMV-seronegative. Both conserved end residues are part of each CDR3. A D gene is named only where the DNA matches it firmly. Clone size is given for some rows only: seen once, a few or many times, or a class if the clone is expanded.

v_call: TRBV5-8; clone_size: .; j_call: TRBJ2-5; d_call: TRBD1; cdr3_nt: TGTGCCAGCAGCCCGGGGACAGGGGGCGCGGAGACCCAGTACTTC; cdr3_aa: CASSPGTGGAETQYF
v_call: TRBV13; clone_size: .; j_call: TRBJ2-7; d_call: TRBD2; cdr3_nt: TGTGCCAGCAGCCCCACTCGGGGGGACTTCCACTACGAGCAGTACTTC; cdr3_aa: CASSPTRGDFHYEQYF
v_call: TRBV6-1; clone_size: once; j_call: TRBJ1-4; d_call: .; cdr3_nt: TGTGCCAGCAGTGAAGGACTGACTAATGAAAAACTGTTTTTT; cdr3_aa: CASSEGLTNEKLFF
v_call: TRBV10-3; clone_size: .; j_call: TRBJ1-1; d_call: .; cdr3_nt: TGTGCCATCAGTGAGTCGGCGGGGGACACTGAAGCTTTCTTT; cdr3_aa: CAISESAGDTEAFF
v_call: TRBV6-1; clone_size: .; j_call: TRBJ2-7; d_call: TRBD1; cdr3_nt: TGTGCCAGCAGTGACCGGACAGGGGGGTCCTACGAGCAGTACTTC; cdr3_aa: CASSDRTGGSYEQYF
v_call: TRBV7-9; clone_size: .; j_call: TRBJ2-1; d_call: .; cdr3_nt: TGTGCCAGCAGCTTAAGGCGGGGACCCAATGAGCAGTTCTTC; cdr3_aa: CASSLRRGPNEQFF
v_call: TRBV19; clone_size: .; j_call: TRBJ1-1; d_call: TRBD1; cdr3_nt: TGTGCCAGTAGTATAGGAGTTGGACAGGTGAACACTGAAGCTTTCTTT; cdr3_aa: CASSIGVGQVNTEAFF
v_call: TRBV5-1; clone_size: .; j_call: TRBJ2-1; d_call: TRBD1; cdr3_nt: TGCGCCAGCAGCCCCCGGGACAGGGGGGACAATGAGCAGTTCTTC; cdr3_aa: CASSPRDRGDNEQFF
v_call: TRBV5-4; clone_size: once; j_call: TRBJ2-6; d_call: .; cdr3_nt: TGTGCCAGCAGCTCCGCACACAGGTCTGGGGCCAACGTCCTGACTTTC; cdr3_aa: CASSSAHRSGANVLTF
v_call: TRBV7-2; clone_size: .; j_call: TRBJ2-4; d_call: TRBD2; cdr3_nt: TGTGCCAGCAGCTTACAGCGGGGGGCTGAAAACATTCAGTACTTC; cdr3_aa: CASSLQRGAENIQYF
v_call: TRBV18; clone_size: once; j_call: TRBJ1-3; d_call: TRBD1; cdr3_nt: TGTGCCAGCTCACCCTCCGCACAGGGGACGGGAAACACCATATATTTT; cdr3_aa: CASSPSAQGTGNTIYF
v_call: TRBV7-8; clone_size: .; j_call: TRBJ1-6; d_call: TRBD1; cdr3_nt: TGTGCCAGCAGCTTACAGGGACAGGGGAATTCACCCCTCCACTTT; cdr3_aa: CASSLQGQGNSPLHF
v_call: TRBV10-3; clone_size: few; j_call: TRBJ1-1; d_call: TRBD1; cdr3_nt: TGTGCCGCCGCAGGACAGGCCCTCGGAACGAACACTGAAGCTTTCTTT; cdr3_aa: CAAAGQALGTNTEAFF
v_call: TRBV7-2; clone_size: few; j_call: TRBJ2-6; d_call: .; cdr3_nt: TGTGCCAGCTCGAAACTACAGGGACCCTCCTCTGGGGCCAACGTCCTGACTTTC; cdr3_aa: CASSKLQGPSSGANVLTF
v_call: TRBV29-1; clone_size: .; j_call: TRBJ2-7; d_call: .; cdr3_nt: TGCAGCGCTGGGAACAGGGTTCTAGGCGAGCAGTACTTC; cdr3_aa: CSAGNRVLGEQYF